Listed below are T cell receptor beta chains from one sample, sequenced in a study of Ad26.COV2.S vaccination and SARS-CoV-2 variants. TCRdb's table, derived via immunoSEQ multiplex PCR, lists solely in-frame clones and lacks some. The sample lists about 400,000 clones, 89% occurring once. The sequences come from peripheral blood, collected in a trial of Ad26.COV2.S vaccine versus placebo. The receptors come from a person aged 18-60 years who received the Ad26.COV2.S COVID-19 vaccine or a placebo. Both conserved end residues are part of each CDR3. The order of the fields is CDR3 length, V gene, J gene, CDR3 protein.

15	TRBV11-2	TRBJ2-1	CASRRPGVGINEQFF
14	TRBV5-4	TRBJ1-1	CASSLVGWDTEAFF
12	TRBV6-1	TRBJ2-7	CASSESYYEQYF
13	TRBV7-2	TRBJ2-5	CASSLGGGETQYF
14	TRBV9	TRBJ2-1	CASSVDVANNEQFF
13	TRBV3-1/TRBV3-2	TRBJ2-5	CASSQDGGETQYF
10	TRBV11-2	TRBJ1-1	CASRGTEAFF
15	TRBV27	TRBJ2-1	CASSETGTGSDEQFF
12	TRBV6-6	TRBJ2-3	CASRQGSDTQYF
15	TRBV7-8	TRBJ2-1	CASSLGSQGGNEQFF
16	TRBV9	TRBJ2-1	CASSVDWTGARNEQFF
15	TRBV5-1	TRBJ2-7	CASSLGPPPSYEQYF
15	TRBV6-4	TRBJ2-3	CASSGLAGGTDTQYF
19	TRBV7-9	TRBJ2-1	CASSPTPGTGPGGYYEQFF
14	TRBV15	TRBJ2-5	CATSGMTREETQYF
13	TRBV18	TRBJ1-2	CASSPGQGLGYTF
16	TRBV4-2	TRBJ1-6	CASSPKHPGENSPLHF
15	TRBV5-1	TRBJ2-6	CASSLERAGANVLTF
14	TRBV15	TRBJ2-7	CATSREQGGREQYF
15	TRBV6-6	TRBJ2-1	CASRQGLASYNEQFF
14	TRBV6-5	TRBJ1-5	CATHGAGALQPQHF
17	TRBV6-2/TRBV6-3	TRBJ2-7	CASSPKRSGPSSYEQYF